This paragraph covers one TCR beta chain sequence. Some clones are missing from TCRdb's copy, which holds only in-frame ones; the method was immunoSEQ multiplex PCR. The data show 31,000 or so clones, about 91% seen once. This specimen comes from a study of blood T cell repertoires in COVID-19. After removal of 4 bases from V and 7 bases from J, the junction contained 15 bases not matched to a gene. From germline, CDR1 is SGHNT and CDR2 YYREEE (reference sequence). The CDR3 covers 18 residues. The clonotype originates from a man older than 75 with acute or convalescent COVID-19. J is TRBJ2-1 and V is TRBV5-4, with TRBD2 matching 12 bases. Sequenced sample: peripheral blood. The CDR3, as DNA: TGTGCCAGCAGCCTGAAGGTGCTAGCGGGAGGGCCGGGGAATGAGCAGTTCTTC. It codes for CASSLKVLAGGPGNEQFF.